These 4 T cell receptor beta chains originate from one sample sequenced in a study of graft-versus-host responses after intestinal transplantation. The repertoire was sequenced with immunoSEQ multiplex PCR; TCRdb's copy has only in-frame clones and lacks some. The table has 80,000 to 100,000 clones, around 90% seen once. Their cognate antigens are unknown. Specimen: unstimulated CD4+ T cells sorted from spleen or lymph node cells, collected before intestinal transplant. The receptors shown here come from a human donor who received an intestinal transplant.

The rearrangement uses TRBV7-9 and TRBJ1-1; D is perhaps TRBD1 (6 bases). The CDR3 loop spans 13 amino acids. Germline V gene data show CDR1 as SEHNR and CDR2 as FQNEAQ (reference sequence). Between the trimmed V and J ends, which lost 1 base and 12 bases, there was a span of 15 bases. CDR3 loop: CASSLVSQGSSFF. In nucleotides, the CDR3 is TGTGCCAGCAGCTTAGTTTCGCAGGGGAGTTCTTTCTTT.

The chain combines TRBV6-1 with TRBJ2-2; 7 bases are a match to TRBD2. The CDR3 consists of 13 residues. The germline CDR1 and CDR2 sequences are MNHNS and SASEGT. The ends lost 8 bases at V and 10 bases at J; junction bases unmatched: 10. Here the CDR3 DNA reads TGTGCCAGCTGGACTAGTGTTGAGGAGGAGCTGTTTTTT. Translating it yields CASWTSVEEELFF.

A note on this clone: In the same sample, other DNA sequences code for this CDR3. The V and J genes are TRBV29-1 and TRBJ2-3; TRBD2 matches 9 bases. CDR1 is SQVTM and CDR2 is ANQGSEA in the germline V gene. The CDR3 contains 14 residues. With V trimmed by 5 bases and J by 6 bases, 9 bases remained unmatched. The CDR3 is CSVSEIAGADTQYF. In nucleotides, the CDR3 is TGCAGCGTTTCAGAAATAGCGGGGGCGGATACGCAGTATTTT.

This clone appeared once. J is TRBJ2-2 and V is TRBV29-1; D remains unclear. The CDR3 totals 13 residues. The V end lost 7 bases, the J end lost 7 bases, and 16 bases lay between the germline ends. Germline V gene data show CDR1 as SQVTM and CDR2 as ANQGSEA. CDR3 in DNA: TGCAGCGCGCGATATTCCTCGGTCGGGGAGCTGTTTTTT. Amino acid sequence: CSARYSSVGELFF.